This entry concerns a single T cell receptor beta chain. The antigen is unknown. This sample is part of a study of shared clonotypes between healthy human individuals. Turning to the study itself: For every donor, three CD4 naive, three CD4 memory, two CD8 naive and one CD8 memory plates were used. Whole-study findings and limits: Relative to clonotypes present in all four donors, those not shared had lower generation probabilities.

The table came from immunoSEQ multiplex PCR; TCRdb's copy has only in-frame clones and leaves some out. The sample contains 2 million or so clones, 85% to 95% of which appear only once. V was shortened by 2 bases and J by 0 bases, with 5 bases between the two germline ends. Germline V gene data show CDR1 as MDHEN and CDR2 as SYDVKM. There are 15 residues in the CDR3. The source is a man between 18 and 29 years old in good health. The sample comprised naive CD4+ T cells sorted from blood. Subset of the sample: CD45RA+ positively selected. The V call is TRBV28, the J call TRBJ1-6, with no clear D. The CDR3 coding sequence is TGTGCCAGCAGTTTAGGAAACTCCTATAATTCACCCCTCCACTTT. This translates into CASSLGNSYNSPLHF.